Listed below are T cell receptor beta chains from one sample, sequenced in a study of blood T cell repertoires in COVID-19. Clones were sequenced by immunoSEQ multiplex PCR, and TCRdb holds only the in-frame ones, with some missing. Among more than 110,000 clones listed, about three quarters were seen once. Input material: peripheral blood. These receptors originate from a woman aged 50 to 60 with active or convalescent COVID-19. The CDR3 runs from the conserved cysteine through the conserved F or W. A D gene is named only where the DNA matches it firmly. Expanded clones are given a class, and other clones once, few, many or no size at all.

>TRBV11-2|NA|TRBJ2-7|NA
TGTGCCAGCAGCCCCTATGAGGCCCGAGGGACATGGGGAAACGAGCAGTACTTC
CASSPYEARGTWGNEQYF
>TRBV13|NA|TRBJ1-2|NA
TGTGCCAGCAGCTTGGGCGGCGGGTATGGCTACACCTTC
CASSLGGGYGYTF
>TRBV18|NA|TRBJ2-1|NA
TGTGCCAGCTCACCCAGTGGACTGCGCAATGAGCAGTTCTTC
CASSPSGLRNEQFF
>TRBV7-8|NA|TRBJ1-1|NA
TGTGCCAGCAGCCCCCCGGGTCGTAGGACTGAAGCTTTCTTT
CASSPPGRRTEAFF
>TRBV7-9|NA|TRBJ2-4|NA
TGTGCCAGCACCCCCGCGGAGTCTATAGCCAAAAACATTCAGTACTTC
CASTPAESIAKNIQYF
>TRBV4-1|NA|TRBJ1-3|once
TGCGCCAGCAGCCAAGGATACAGGGAAATTGGAAACACCATATATTTT
CASSQGYREIGNTIYF
>TRBV10-3|NA|TRBJ1-2|NA
TGTGCCATCAGCGGGTCCGTAAGTCGTGGCTACACCTTC
CAISGSVSRGYTF
>TRBV15|NA|TRBJ1-5|once
TGTGCCACCAGCAGAGACTACCAGCCCCAGCATTTT
CATSRDYQPQHF
>TRBV7-2|NA|TRBJ1-4|NA
TGTGCCAGCAGCCCCCCTCGCGGGGGTCGGAATGAAAAACTGTTTTTT
CASSPPRGGRNEKLFF
>TRBV10-3|NA|TRBJ1-3|NA
TGTGCCATCAGTGAGTCGACGCGGGGGGTCTTCGCTGGAAACACCATATATTTT
CAISESTRGVFAGNTIYF